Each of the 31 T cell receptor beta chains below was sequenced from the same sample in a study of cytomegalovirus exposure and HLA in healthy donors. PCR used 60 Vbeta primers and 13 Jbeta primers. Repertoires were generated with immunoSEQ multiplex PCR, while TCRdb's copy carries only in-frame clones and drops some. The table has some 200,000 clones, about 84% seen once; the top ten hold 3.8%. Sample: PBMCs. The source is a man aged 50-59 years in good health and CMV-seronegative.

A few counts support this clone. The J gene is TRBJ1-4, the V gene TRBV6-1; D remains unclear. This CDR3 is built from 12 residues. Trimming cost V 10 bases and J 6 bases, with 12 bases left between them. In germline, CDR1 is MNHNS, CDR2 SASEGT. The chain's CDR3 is CATRKRDEKLFF. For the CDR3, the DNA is TGTGCCACCAGAAAGCGGGATGAAAAACTGTTTTTT.

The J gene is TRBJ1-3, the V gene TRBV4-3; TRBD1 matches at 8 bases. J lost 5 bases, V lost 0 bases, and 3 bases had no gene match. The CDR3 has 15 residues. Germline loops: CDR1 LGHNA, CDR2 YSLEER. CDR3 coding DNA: TGCGCCAGCAGCCAAGATCGGACAGGGCGAAACACCATATATTTT. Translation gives CASSQDRTGRNTIYF.

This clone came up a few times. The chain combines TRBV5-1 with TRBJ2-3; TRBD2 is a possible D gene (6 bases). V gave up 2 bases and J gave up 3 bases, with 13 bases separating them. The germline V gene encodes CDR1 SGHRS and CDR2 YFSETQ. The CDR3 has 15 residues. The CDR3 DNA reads TGCGCCAGCAGCTTAGTCGGGGGAATTACAGATACGCAGTATTTT. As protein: CASSLVGGITDTQYF.

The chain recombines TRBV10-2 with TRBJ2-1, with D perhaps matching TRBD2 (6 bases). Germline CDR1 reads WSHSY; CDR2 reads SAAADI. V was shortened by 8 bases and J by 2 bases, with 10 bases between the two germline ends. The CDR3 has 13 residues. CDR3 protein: CASSTSPYNEQFF. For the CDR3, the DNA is TGCGCCAGCTCGACTAGTCCCTACAATGAGCAGTTCTTC.

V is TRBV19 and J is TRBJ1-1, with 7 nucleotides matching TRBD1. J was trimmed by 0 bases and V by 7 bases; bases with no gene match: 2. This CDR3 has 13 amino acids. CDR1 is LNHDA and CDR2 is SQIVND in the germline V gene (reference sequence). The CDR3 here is CASMGQMNTEAFF. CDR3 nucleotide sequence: TGTGCCAGTATGGGACAGATGAACACTGAAGCTTTCTTT.

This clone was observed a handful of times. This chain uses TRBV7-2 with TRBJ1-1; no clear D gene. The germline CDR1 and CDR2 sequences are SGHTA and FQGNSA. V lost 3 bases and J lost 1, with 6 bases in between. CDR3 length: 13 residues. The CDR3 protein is CASSFAGNTEAFF. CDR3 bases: TGTGCCAGCAGCTTCGCGGGGAACACTGAAGCTTTCTTT.

As DNA, the CDR3 is TGCGCCAGCAGCCCATATGACAGGGACACTGAAGCTTTCTTT. Translation gives CASSPYDRDTEAFF. The chain is built from TRBV4-3 and TRBJ1-1, with 7 bases identical to TRBD1. V was clipped by 4 bases and J by 3 bases; unmatched bases: 5. Germline CDR1 and CDR2: LGHNA and YSLEER. The CDR3 has 14 residues.

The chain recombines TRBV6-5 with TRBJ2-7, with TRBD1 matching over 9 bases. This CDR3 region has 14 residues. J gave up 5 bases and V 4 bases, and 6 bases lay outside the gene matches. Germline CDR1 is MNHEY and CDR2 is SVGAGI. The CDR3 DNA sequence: TGTGCCAGCAGTTCCGGGACAGGGCTGCACGAGCAGTACTTC. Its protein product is CASSSGTGLHEQYF.

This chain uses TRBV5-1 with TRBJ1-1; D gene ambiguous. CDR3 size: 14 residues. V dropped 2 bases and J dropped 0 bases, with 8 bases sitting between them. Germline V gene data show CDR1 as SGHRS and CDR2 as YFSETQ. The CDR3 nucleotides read TGCGCCAGCAGCTTTGGCGGGGTGAACACTGAAGCTTTCTTT. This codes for CASSFGGVNTEAFF.

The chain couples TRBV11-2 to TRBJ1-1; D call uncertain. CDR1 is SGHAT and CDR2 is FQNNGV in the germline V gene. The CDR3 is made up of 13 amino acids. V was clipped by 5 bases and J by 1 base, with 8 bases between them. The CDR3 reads CASSPTGNTEAFF. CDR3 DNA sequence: TGTGCCAGCAGCCCCACTGGGAACACTGAAGCTTTCTTT.

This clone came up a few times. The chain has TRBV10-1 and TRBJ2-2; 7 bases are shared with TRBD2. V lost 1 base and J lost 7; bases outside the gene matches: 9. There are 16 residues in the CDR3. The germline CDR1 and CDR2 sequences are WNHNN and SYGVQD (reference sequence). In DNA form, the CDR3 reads TGCGCCAGCAGTGAGTTCCAGGTAGCGGGTAACGGGGAGCTGTTTTTT. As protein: CASSEFQVAGNGELFF.

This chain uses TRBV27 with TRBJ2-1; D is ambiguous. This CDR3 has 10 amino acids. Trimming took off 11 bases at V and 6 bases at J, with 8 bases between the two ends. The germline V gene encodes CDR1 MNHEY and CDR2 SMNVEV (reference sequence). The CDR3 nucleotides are TGTGCCCTATGCCGCAATGAGCAGTTCTTC. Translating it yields CALCRNEQFF.

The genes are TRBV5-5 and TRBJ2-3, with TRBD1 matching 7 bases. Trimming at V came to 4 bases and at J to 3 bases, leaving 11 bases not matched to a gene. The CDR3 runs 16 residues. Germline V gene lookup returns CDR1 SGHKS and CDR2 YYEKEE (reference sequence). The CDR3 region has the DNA TGTGCCAGCAGCGGAAAGCCGGGACAGTGGACAGATACGCAGTATTTT. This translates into CASSGKPGQWTDTQYF.

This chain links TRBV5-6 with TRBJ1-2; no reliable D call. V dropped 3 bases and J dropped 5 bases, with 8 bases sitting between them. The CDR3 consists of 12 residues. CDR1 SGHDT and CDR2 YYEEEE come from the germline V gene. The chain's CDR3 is CASSSGLYGYTF. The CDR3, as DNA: TGTGCCAGCAGCTCAGGTTTATATGGCTACACCTTC.

The CDR3 is CASSRGGYEQYF. CDR3 nucleotide sequence: TGTGCCAGCAGCCGCGGGGGCTACGAGCAGTACTTC. The rearrangement links TRBV5-6 to TRBJ2-7, with TRBD2 matching over 7 bases. After removal of 4 bases from V and 3 bases from J, the junction contained 1 base not matched to a gene. The germline CDR1 and CDR2 sequences are SGHDT and YYEEEE. The CDR3 length is 12 residues.

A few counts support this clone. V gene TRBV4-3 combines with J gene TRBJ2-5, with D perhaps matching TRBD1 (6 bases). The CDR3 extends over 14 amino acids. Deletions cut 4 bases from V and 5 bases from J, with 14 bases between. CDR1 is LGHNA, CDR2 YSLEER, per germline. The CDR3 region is CASSLGRQVETQYF. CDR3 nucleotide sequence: TGCGCCAGCAGCCTGGGTAGACAGGTTGAGACCCAGTACTTC.

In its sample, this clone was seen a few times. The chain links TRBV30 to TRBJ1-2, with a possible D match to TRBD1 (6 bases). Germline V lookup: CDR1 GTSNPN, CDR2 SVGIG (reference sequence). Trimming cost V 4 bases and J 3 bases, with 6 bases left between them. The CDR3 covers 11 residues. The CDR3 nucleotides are TGTGCCTGGACAGGGGACTATGGCTACACCTTC. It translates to CAWTGDYGYTF.

The CDR3 nucleotides are TGTGCCAGCAGCCCCAATCCCGCTAGCATGGCGCAGTATTTT. Its protein product is CASSPNPASMAQYF. The rearrangement uses TRBV9 and TRBJ2-3; possibly TRBD2 for D (5 bases). This CDR3 has 14 residues. Looked up from germline, CDR1 is SGDLS and CDR2 is YYNGEE. Trimming took 4 bases from V and 10 from J, leaving 19 bases between them.

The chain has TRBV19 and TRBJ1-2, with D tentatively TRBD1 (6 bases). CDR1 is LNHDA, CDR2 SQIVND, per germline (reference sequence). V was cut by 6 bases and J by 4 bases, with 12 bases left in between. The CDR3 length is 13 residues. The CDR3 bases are TGTGCCAGTAGCACCGGACAGATCTATGGCTACACCTTC. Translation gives CASSTGQIYGYTF.

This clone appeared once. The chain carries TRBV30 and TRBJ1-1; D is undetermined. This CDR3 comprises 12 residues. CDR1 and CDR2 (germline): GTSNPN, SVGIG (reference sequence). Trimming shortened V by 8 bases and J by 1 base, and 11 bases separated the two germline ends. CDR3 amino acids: CAGHRENTEAFF. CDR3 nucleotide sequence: TGTGCCGGCCATCGGGAGAACACTGAAGCTTTCTTT.

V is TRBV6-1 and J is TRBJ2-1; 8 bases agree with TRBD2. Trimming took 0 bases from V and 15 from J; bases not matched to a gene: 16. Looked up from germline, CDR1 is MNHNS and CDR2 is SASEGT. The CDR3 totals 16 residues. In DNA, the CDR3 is TGTGCCAGCAGTGAAGCGCACCCAGCGGGGGCCCCAATTTTGTTCTTC. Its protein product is CASSEAHPAGAPILFF.

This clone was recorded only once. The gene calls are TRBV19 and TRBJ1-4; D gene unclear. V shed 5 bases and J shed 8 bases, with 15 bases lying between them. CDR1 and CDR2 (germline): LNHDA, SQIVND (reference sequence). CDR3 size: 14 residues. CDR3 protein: CASSDYLRKEKLFF. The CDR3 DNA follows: TGTGCCAGTAGTGATTATTTGAGAAAGGAAAAACTGTTTTTT.

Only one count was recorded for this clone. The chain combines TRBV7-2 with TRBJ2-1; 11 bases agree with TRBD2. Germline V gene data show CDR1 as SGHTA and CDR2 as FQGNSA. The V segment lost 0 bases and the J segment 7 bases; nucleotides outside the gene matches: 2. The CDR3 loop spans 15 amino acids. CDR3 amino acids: CASSLARTSGNEQFF. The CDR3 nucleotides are TGTGCCAGCAGCTTAGCCAGGACTAGCGGGAATGAGCAGTTCTTC. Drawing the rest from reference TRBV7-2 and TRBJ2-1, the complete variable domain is GAGVSQSPSNKVTEKGKDVELRCDPISGHTALYWYRQSLGQGLEFLIYFQGNSAPDKSGLPSDRFSAERTGGSVSTLTIQRTQQEDSAVYLCASSLARTSGNEQFFGPGTRLTVL.

The CDR3 DNA reads TGTGCCAGCAGTGAAATTGAGCGGGATACGCAGTATTTT. It is translated as CASSEIERDTQYF. This rearrangement joins TRBV2 to TRBJ2-3; a weak D match, TRBD2 (5 bases). From germline, CDR1 is SNHLY and CDR2 FYNNEI. The CDR3 has 13 amino acids. V was pared by 2 bases and J by 6 bases, with 9 bases between.

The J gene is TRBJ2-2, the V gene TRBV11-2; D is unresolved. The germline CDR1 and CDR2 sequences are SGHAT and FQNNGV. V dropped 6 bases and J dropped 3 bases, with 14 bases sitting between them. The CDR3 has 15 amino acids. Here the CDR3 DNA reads TGTGCCAGCAGTCTAGGATGGTCGGACACCGGGGAGCTGTTTTTT. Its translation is CASSLGWSDTGELFF.

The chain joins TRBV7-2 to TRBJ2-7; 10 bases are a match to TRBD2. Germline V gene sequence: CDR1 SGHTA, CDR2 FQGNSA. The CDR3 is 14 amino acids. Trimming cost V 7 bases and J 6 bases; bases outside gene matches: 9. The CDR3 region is CASTLTSGDREQYF. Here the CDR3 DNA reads TGTGCCAGCACCCTAACTAGCGGGGATCGCGAGCAGTACTTC.

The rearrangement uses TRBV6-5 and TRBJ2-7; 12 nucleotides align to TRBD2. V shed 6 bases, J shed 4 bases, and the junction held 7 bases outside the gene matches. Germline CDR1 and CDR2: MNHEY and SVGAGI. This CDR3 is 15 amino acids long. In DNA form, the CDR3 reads TGTGCCAGCAGCCACAGGGGACTAGCGGGTTACGAGCAGTACTTC. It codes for CASSHRGLAGYEQYF.

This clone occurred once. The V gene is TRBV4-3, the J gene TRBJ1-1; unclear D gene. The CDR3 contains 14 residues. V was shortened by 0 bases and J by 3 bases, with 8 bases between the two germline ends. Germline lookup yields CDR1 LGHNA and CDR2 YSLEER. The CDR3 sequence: CASSQEGGYTEAFF. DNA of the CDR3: TGCGCCAGCAGCCAAGAGGGAGGGTACACTGAAGCTTTCTTT.

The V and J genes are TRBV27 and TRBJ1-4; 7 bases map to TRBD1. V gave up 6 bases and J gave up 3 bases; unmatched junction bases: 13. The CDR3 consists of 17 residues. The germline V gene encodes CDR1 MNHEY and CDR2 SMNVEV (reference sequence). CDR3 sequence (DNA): TGTGCCAGCAGCCCTAGGGGGCCTCCTCGGGCTAATGAAAAACTGTTTTTT. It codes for CASSPRGPPRANEKLFF.

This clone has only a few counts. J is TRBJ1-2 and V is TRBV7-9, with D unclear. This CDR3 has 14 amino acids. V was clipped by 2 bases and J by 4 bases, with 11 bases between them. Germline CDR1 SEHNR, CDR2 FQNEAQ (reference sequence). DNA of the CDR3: TGTGCCAGCAGCTTACCCGGGTCGAGCTATGGCTACACCTTC. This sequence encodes CASSLPGSSYGYTF.

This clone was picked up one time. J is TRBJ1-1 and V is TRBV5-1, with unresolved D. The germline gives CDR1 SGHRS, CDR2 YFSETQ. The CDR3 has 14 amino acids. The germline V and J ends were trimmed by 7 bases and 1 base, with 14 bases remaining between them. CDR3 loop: CASRVGISNTEAFF. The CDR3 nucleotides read TGCGCCAGCCGAGTCGGGATTTCGAACACTGAAGCTTTCTTT.